Below are 20 T cell receptor beta chains sequenced from a single sample in a study of preoperative IRX-2 immunotherapy in early breast cancer. TCRdb's table, derived via immunoSEQ multiplex PCR, lists solely in-frame clones and lacks some. The table includes roughly 27,000 clones, 65% to 85% detected once. Indicated treatment: preoperative locoregional IRX-2 cytokine immunotherapy. This specimen consisted of lymph node tissue, obtained before IRX-2 immunotherapy. The source of these receptors is a human donor with breast cancer.

The rearrangement uses TRBV6-8 and TRBJ1-1; no clear D gene. The CDR3 runs 14 residues. Trimming pared 4 bases from V and 2 bases from J, leaving 11 bases between. Germline assignment: CDR1 MNHGY and CDR2 SAAAGT. CDR3 protein: CASSSNRHNTEAFF. CDR3 bases: TGTGCCAGCAGTTCCAACAGACATAACACTGAAGCTTTCTTT.

This clone showed up just once. The rearrangement uses TRBV6-8 and TRBJ2-1, with TRBD2 matching 8 bases. CDR1 is MNHGY, CDR2 SAAAGT, per germline. This CDR3 is built from 17 residues. Losses at the gene ends were 2 bases for V and 2 bases for J; bases not matched to a gene: 8. The CDR3 sequence is CASSYGTSGGAYNEQFF. For the CDR3, the DNA is TGTGCCAGCAGTTACGGGACTAGTGGGGGTGCCTACAATGAGCAGTTCTTC.

The V call is TRBV19, the J call TRBJ2-7; the D is unclear. V was trimmed by 7 bases and J by 0 bases, leaving 13 bases between them. The CDR3 covers 14 residues. Germline CDR1 LNHDA, CDR2 SQIVND (reference sequence). CDR3 in amino acids: CASNLDGSSYEQYF. The CDR3 coding sequence is TGTGCCAGTAACTTGGACGGCAGCTCCTACGAGCAGTACTTC.

This clone appeared a single time. V gene TRBV10-1 combines with J gene TRBJ2-3, with D possibly being TRBD2 (7 bases). CDR3 size: 16 residues. The germline V and J ends were trimmed by 6 bases and 2 bases, with 18 bases remaining between them. Looked up from germline, CDR1 is WNHNN and CDR2 is SYGVQD (reference sequence). The CDR3 protein is CASSRGATLNTDTQYF. The DNA of the CDR3 is TGCGCCAGCAGCCGGGGGGCCACCCTTAACACAGATACGCAGTATTTT.

V is TRBV5-1 and J is TRBJ2-3; TRBD2 matches 9 bases. With 0 bases clipped from V and 1 base from J, the junction kept 6 bases outside the gene matches. The CDR3 spans 17 residues. The V gene's germline CDR1 is SGHRS and CDR2 YFSETQ. CDR3 DNA: TGCGCCAGCAGCTTGGCAATCAGGACTAGCGGCACAGATACGCAGTATTTT. Amino acid sequence: CASSLAIRTSGTDTQYF.

The chain is built from TRBV12-1 and TRBJ1-2; TRBD1, the table's D call, lacks a check against the DNA. TRBV12-1 is given as a pseudogene. The CDR3 is 15 amino acids. The CDR3 here is CASSFADSDRYGYTF. Here the CDR3 DNA reads TGTGCCAGCAGCTTTGCAGACAGTGATCGCTATGGCTACACCTTC.

With respect to this clone: Compared with germline, one end of the junction differs, possibly owing to a read error. The genes are TRBV6-8 and TRBJ1-1, with no clear D. This CDR3 contains 15 residues. Germline CDR1 and CDR2: MNHGY and SAAAGT. This CDR3 reads CASSDSTEVNTEAFF. CDR3 DNA sequence: TGTGCCAGCAGTGACTCTACAGAAGTGAACACTGAAGCTTTCTTT.

This clone was observed a few times. The chain is built from TRBV11-3 and TRBJ1-1, with 9 bases that match TRBD1. This CDR3 is 16 amino acids long. Germline V gene lookup returns CDR1 SGHNT and CDR2 YENEEA. V was pared by 7 bases and J by 4 bases, with 13 bases of the junction left unmatched. CDR3 residues: CASTIGTGRIGTEAFF. Written as DNA, the CDR3 is TGTGCCAGCACGATCGGGACAGGGAGGATTGGCACTGAAGCTTTCTTT.

This clone was counted a single time. The chain recombines TRBV7-4 with TRBJ2-7; D is ambiguous. Trimming removed 5 bases at V and 3 bases at J, with 11 bases between. The CDR3 consists of 13 residues. The germline V gene encodes CDR1 SGHVT and CDR2 SQSDAQ. CDR3 bases: TGTGCCAGCAGCGGGCGAAATAACTACGAGCAGTACTTC. Translating it yields CASSGRNNYEQYF.

This clone has a single count. The genes are TRBV7-8 and TRBJ2-5; D is perhaps TRBD2 (5 bases). This CDR3 is built from 14 residues. Looked up from germline, CDR1 is SGHVS and CDR2 is FQNEAQ. V was shortened by 3 bases and J by 3 bases, with 11 bases between the two germline ends. CDR3 DNA: TGTGCCAGCAGCTTGGCGGACTGGGAAGAGACCCAGTACTTC. It encodes CASSLADWEETQYF.

The V call is TRBV6-8, the J call TRBJ1-1; 9 nucleotides line up with TRBD1. The ends lost 6 bases at V and 1 base at J; junction bases unmatched: 6. The CDR3 is made up of 15 amino acids. Germline V lookup: CDR1 MNHGY, CDR2 SAAAGT. CDR3 in amino acids: CASRGTGSTNTEAFF. The CDR3 coding sequence is TGTGCCAGCAGGGGGACAGGGTCTACGAACACTGAAGCTTTCTTT.

The gene calls are TRBV7-4 and TRBJ2-3, with 11 positions matching TRBD1. V was pared by 3 bases and J by 7 bases, with 6 bases of the junction left unmatched. This CDR3 is 15 amino acids long. CDR1 is SGHVT and CDR2 is SQSDAQ in the germline V gene. The CDR3 coding sequence is TGTGCCAGCAGCTTTGGACAGGGGGCTATCAATACGCAGTATTTT. It yields the protein CASSFGQGAINTQYF.

V and J are TRBV10-3 and TRBJ1-2; D is unresolved. The CDR3 consists of 15 residues. The V end was cut by 2 bases, the J end by 4 bases, with 14 bases between. Germline V lookup: CDR1 ENHRY, CDR2 SYGVKD. CDR3 in DNA: TGTGCCATCAGTGAGGGACCCCCAAGCACCTATGGCTACACCTTC. It is translated as CAISEGPPSTYGYTF.

The gene calls are TRBV10-1 and TRBJ2-5; D may be TRBD2 (5 bases). The V end was cut by 3 bases, the J end by 4 bases, with 12 bases between. Per the germline V gene, CDR1 is WNHNN and CDR2 is SYGVQD (reference sequence). The CDR3 contains 14 residues. The CDR3 protein is CASSDRSRGETQYF. Written as DNA, the CDR3 is TGCGCCAGCAGTGATCGGTCCCGGGGAGAGACCCAGTACTTC.

The chain uses TRBV6-8 and TRBJ2-1; 9 nucleotides agree with TRBD2. Trimming cost V 2 bases and J 5 bases; bases outside gene matches: 4. In germline, CDR1 is MNHGY, CDR2 SAAAGT. This CDR3 has 15 amino acids. CDR3 nucleotides: TGTGCCAGCAGTTACCCCGGACTAGCGAACAATGAGCAGTTCTTC. Translating it yields CASSYPGLANNEQFF.

The rearrangement joins TRBV7-1 to TRBJ1-1; D might be TRBD1 (6 bases). TRBV7-1 falls under the ORF class, with uncertain function. The CDR3 covers 13 residues. Between the trimmed V and J ends, which lost 3 bases and 4 bases, there was a span of 9 bases. The CDR3 region has the DNA TGTGCCAGCAGCTCCAGGGGAGGCACTGAAGCTTTCTTT. Protein sequence: CASSSRGGTEAFF.

The J gene is TRBJ1-2, the V gene TRBV11-3; maybe TRBD1 (6 bases). The CDR3 length is 15 residues. Germline lookup yields CDR1 SGHNT and CDR2 YENEEA. V was cut by 5 bases and J by 1 base, with 14 bases left in between. CDR3 in DNA: TGTGCCAGCAGCCTACAGGGTCTGAGTAACTATGGCTACACCTTC. This sequence encodes CASSLQGLSNYGYTF.

This clone was seen more than once but under ten times. This sequence joins TRBV10-2 and TRBJ1-1, with no clear D. Germline CDR1 reads WSHSY; CDR2 reads SAAADI. The CDR3 length is 12 residues. Deletions cut 0 bases from V and 6 bases from J, with 5 bases between. CDR3 loop: CASSESASEAFF. Written as DNA, the CDR3 is TGCGCCAGCAGTGAGTCAGCATCTGAAGCTTTCTTT.

This chain uses TRBV5-1 with TRBJ2-5, with 9 positions matching TRBD1. V dropped 0 bases and J dropped 2; count of bases not matched to a gene: 2. The CDR3 has 15 residues. Germline V gives CDR1 SGHRS, CDR2 YFSETQ. DNA of the CDR3: TGCGCCAGCAGCTTGGAGGGACAGGGTCAAGAGACCCAGTACTTC. Translated: CASSLEGQGQETQYF. Combining the CDR3 with reference TRBV5-1 and TRBJ2-5 gives the whole variable domain KAGVTQTPRYLIKTRGQQVTLSCSPISGHRSVSWYQQTPGQGLQFLFEYFSETQRNKGNFPGRFSGRQFSNSRSEMNVSTLELGDSALYLCASSLEGQGQETQYFGPGTRLLVL.

CDR3 protein: CASSVGGLAGPGGETQYF. The CDR3 DNA is TGTGCCAGCAGCGTCGGTGGACTAGCGGGGCCCGGGGGAGAGACCCAGTACTTC. The chain links TRBV9 to TRBJ2-5; TRBD2 agrees at 12 bases. The CDR3 loop spans 18 amino acids. Losses at the gene ends were 2 bases for V and 4 bases for J; bases not matched to a gene: 12. Germline-derived CDR1 and CDR2 are SGDLS and YYNGEE. Filled out from reference TRBV9 and TRBJ2-5, the complete variable domain reads DSGVTQTPKHLITATGQRVTLRCSPRSGDLSVYWYQQSLDQGLQFLIQYYNGEERAKGNILERFSAQQFPDLHSELNLSSLELGDSALYFCASSVGGLAGPGGETQYFGPGTRLLVL.